The 10 T cell receptor beta chains given below trace back to one sample, sequenced in a study of cytomegalovirus exposure and HLA in healthy donors. The primer mix had 60 Vbeta and 13 Jbeta primers. TCRdb keeps only in-frame clones here, not all; method: immunoSEQ multiplex PCR. The data show 200,000 to 250,000 clones, approximately 84% seen once. The sequenced sample consisted of PBMCs. Every receptor here comes from a woman in her 40s in good health and CMV-seronegative.

The chain is built from TRBV5-1 and TRBJ1-1; D ambiguous. Germline loops: CDR1 SGHRS, CDR2 YFSETQ. V lost 5 bases and J lost 1, with 9 bases in between. CDR3 length equals 13 residues. CDR3 in DNA: TGCGCCAGCAGGCCGGAGGAGAACACTGAAGCTTTCTTT. As protein: CASRPEENTEAFF.

The gene calls are TRBV5-1 and TRBJ1-4; D perhaps matches TRBD1 (5 bases). The CDR3 sequence is 14 residues long. Germline lookup yields CDR1 SGHRS and CDR2 YFSETQ. V lost 4 bases, J lost 4 bases, and 11 bases lay in between. This CDR3 is CASSPGVYNEKLFF. CDR3 sequence (DNA): TGCGCCAGCAGCCCGGGGGTCTATAATGAAAAACTGTTTTTT.

The rearrangement uses TRBV5-1 and TRBJ2-1; TRBD1 is a possible D gene (5 bases). This CDR3 is built from 17 residues. Germline assignment: CDR1 SGHRS and CDR2 YFSETQ. The germline V and J ends were trimmed by 2 bases and 0 bases, with 15 bases remaining between them. The CDR3 region is CASSLNRGQSSYNEQFF. CDR3 nucleotide sequence: TGCGCCAGCAGCTTAAACCGCGGACAAAGCTCCTACAATGAGCAGTTCTTC.

This rearrangement joins TRBV7-6 to TRBJ2-5; 7 bases match TRBD1. Germline V gene lookup returns CDR1 SGHVS and CDR2 FNYEAQ. This CDR3 has 14 amino acids. The V and J ends lost 5 bases and 4 bases, in that order; junction bases with no gene match: 7. The CDR3 region is CASSQTGIIETQYF. DNA for the CDR3: TGTGCCAGCAGCCAGACAGGGATAATAGAGACCCAGTACTTC. The full variable domain, its missing parts supplied by reference TRBV7-6 and TRBJ2-5, is GAGVSQSPRYKVTKRGQDVALRCDPISGHVSLYWYRQALGQGPEFLTYFNYEAQQDKSGLPNDRFSAERPEGSISTLTIQRTEQRDSAMYRCASSQTGIIETQYFGPGTRLLVL.

The chain has TRBV6-5 and TRBJ2-5; 10 bases line up with TRBD2. CDR1 and CDR2 (germline): MNHEY, SVGAGI. V was pared by 4 bases and J by 2 bases, with 4 bases of the junction left unmatched. The CDR3 runs 15 residues. The CDR3 DNA reads as TGTGCCAGCAGTTCCTTTAGCGGGAGGCAAGAGACCCAGTACTTC. Encoded protein: CASSSFSGRQETQYF.

The chain links TRBV7-9 to TRBJ2-5, with 9 nucleotides matching TRBD2. V lost 1 base, J lost 0 bases, and 3 bases stayed unmatched. The CDR3 runs to 16 residues. Germline lookup yields CDR1 SEHNR and CDR2 FQNEAQ (reference sequence). CDR3 region: CASSLVAGGDQETQYF. In nucleotides, the CDR3 is TGTGCCAGCAGCTTAGTTGCGGGGGGGGACCAAGAGACCCAGTACTTC.

The V gene is TRBV6-1, the J gene TRBJ1-2; D unclear. CDR3 length equals 17 residues. Trimming shortened V by 7 bases and J by 1 base, and 22 bases separated the two germline ends. CDR1 is MNHNS, CDR2 SASEGT, per germline. The CDR3 sequence: CASTDPIRVGGNYGYTF. The CDR3 DNA is TGTGCCAGCACTGACCCGATTCGTGTGGGAGGTAACTATGGCTACACCTTC.

V is TRBV25-1 and J is TRBJ1-6, with 8 bases fitting TRBD1. The CDR3 sequence is 13 residues long. Germline V lookup: CDR1 MGHDK, CDR2 SYGVNS. The junction had 2 bases not matched to a gene; V was cut back by 6 bases and J by 7 bases. CDR3 in amino acids: CASRDRENSPLHF. The CDR3, as DNA: TGTGCCAGCAGGGACAGGGAAAATTCACCCCTCCACTTT.

The rearrangement joins TRBV11-2 to TRBJ2-1; 7 nucleotides agree with TRBD1. V was pared by 8 bases and J by 4 bases, with 5 bases of the junction left unmatched. Germline values: CDR1 SGHAT, CDR2 FQNNGV. The length of the CDR3 is 13 residues. CDR3 amino acids: CASGDRAYNEQFF. CDR3 in DNA: TGTGCCAGCGGGGACAGAGCTTACAATGAGCAGTTCTTC. The entire variable domain, with the rest obtained from reference TRBV11-2 and TRBJ2-1, is as follows: EAGVAQSPRYKIIEKRQSVAFWCNPISGHATLYWYQQILGQGPKLLIQFQNNGVVDDSQLPKDRFSAERLKGVDSTLKIQPAKLEDSAVYLCASGDRAYNEQFFGPGTRLTVL.

This clone was recorded only once. V usage is TRBV14 and J usage is TRBJ1-2; no definite D call. With 4 bases removed from V and 6 bases from J, the gap between germline ends came to 15 bases. In germline, CDR1 is SGHDN, CDR2 FVKESK. CDR3 size: 14 residues. DNA for the CDR3: TGTGCCAGCAGCCGACATCCCGCAATCGATGGCTACACCTTC. Translating it yields CASSRHPAIDGYTF.